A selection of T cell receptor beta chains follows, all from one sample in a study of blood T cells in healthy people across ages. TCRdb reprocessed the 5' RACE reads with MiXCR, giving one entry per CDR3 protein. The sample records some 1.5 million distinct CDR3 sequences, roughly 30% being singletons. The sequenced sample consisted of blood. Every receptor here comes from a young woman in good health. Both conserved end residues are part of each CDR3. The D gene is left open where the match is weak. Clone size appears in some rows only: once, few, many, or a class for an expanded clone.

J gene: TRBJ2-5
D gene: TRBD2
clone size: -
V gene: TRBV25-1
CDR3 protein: CASSDGGWGETQYF
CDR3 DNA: TGTGCCAGCAGTGACGGGGGGTGGGGAGAGACCCAGTACTTC

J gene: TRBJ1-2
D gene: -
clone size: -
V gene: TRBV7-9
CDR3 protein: CASSFESAGYTF
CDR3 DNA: TGTGCCAGCAGCTTCGAAAGCGCAGGGTACACCTTC

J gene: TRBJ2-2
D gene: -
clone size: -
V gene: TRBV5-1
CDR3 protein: CASSASNTGELFF
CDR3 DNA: TGCGCCAGCAGCGCCTCGAACACCGGGGAGCTGTTTTTT

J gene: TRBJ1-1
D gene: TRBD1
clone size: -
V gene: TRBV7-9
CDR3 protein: CASSLGPGQGHNTEAFF
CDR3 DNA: TGTGCCAGCAGCTTAGGTCCGGGACAGGGGCATAACACTGAAGCTTTCTTT

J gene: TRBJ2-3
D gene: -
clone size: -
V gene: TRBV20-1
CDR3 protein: CSARDMEDTQYF
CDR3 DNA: TGCAGTGCTAGAGATATGGAGGATACGCAGTATTTT

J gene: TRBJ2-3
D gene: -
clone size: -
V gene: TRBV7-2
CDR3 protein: CASSLASDTDTQYF
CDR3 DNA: TGTGCCAGCAGCTTAGCCTCAGACACAGATACGCAGTATTTT

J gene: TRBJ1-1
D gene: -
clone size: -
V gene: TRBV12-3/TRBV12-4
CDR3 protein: CASSLGRAHTEAFF
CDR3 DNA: TGTGCCAGCAGTTTAGGTAGGGCGCACACTGAAGCTTTCTTT

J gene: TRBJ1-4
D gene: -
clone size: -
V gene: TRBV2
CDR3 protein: CASSELRNEKLFF
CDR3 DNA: TGTGCCAGCAGTGAACTCAGGAATGAAAAACTGTTTTTT

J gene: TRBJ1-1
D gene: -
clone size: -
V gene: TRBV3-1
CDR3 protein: CASSPRGLATEAFF
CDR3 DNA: TGTGCCAGCAGCCCTCGGGGATTGGCCACTGAAGCTTTCTTT

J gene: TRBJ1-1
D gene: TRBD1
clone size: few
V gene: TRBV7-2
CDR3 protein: CASAPEGALNTEAFF
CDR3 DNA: TGTGCCAGCGCCCCGGAGGGGGCATTGAACACTGAAGCTTTCTTT

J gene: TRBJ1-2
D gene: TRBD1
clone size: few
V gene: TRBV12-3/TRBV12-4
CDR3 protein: CASSLTGRIGYGYTF
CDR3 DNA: TGTGCCAGCAGTTTGACAGGGAGGATTGGCTATGGCTACACCTTC

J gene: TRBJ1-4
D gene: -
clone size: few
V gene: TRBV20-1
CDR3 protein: CSARDQDEATNEKLFF
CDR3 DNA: TGCAGTGCTAGAGATCAGGACGAGGCAACTAATGAAAAACTGTTTTTT

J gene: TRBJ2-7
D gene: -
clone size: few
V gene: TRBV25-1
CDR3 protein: CASSILGGELATRQYF
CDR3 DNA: TGTGCCAGCAGTATATTAGGGGGCGAACTAGCTACGAGGCAGTACTTC

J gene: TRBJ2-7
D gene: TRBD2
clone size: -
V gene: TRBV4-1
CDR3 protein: CASSLEPGTILYEQYF
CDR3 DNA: TGCGCCAGCAGCCTGGAACCCGGGACTATACTCTACGAGCAGTACTTC

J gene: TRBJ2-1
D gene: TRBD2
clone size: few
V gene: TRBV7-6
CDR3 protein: CAGSLSGGGNEQFF
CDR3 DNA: TGTGCCGGCAGCCTATCGGGGGGGGGCAATGAGCAGTTCTTC